Reported below is one T cell receptor beta chain. The CDR3 consists of 13 residues. The junction had 6 bases not matched to a gene; V was cut back by 4 bases and J by 6 bases. The data were taken from a study of stem cell transplantation in POMP-related autoinflammatory disease. The data were produced by immunoSEQ multiplex PCR, yet TCRdb's version contains in-frame clones alone and is incomplete. The sample has approximately 65,000 clones; roughly 88% are singletons. The specimen comprised CD4+ T cells from PBMCs, sampled after stem cell transplantation. The clonotype was recovered from a human patient with POMP-related autoinflammation and immune dysregulation (PRAID). Part of the T cell pool may stem from the graft donor. The J gene is TRBJ2-7, the V gene TRBV23-1; TRBD1 matches at 7 bases. TRBV23-1 is sorted into the ORF group, with uncertain function. This CDR3 is CASSPKAGGEQYF. The CDR3, as DNA: TGCGCCAGCAGTCCAAAGGCAGGGGGCGAGCAGTACTTC.